The T cell receptor beta chain under discussion was sequenced for a study of post-analysis software for immune sequencing data. In the study overall: Included among the disease courses, which were recorded for the cohort, were relapsing-remitting, secondary progressive and progressive-relapsing multiple sclerosis.

Points on this clonotype: Its antigen is currently unknown.

CDR1 and CDR2 from the germline V gene are LNHNV and YYDKDF (reference sequence). V shed 0 bases, J shed 1 base, and the junction held 6 bases outside the gene matches. This CDR3 comprises 17 residues. Overall study results and limits: Those samples that were prepared in the same batch co-clustered strongly by F measure. Multiple sclerosis was associated with a significant reduction in normalized Chao1 diversity relative to controls. When patients were compared with controls, five TRBV segments were more frequent, TRBV5-6, TRBV5-1 and TRBV20-1 among them.

Unique molecular identifiers tagged the TCR beta cDNA libraries. Input populations of about 0.9 to 10 million T cells gave rise to 500,000 or so cDNA molecules. In TCRdb, the PCR reads were re-called with MiXCR into one record per CDR3 protein. The sample lists some 260,000 distinct CDR3 sequences, 36% seen once, with less than 6% in the top ten. The V call is TRBV15, the J call TRBJ2-3; 8 bases agree with TRBD2. The sequence was obtained from a girl between 10 and 17 years old with multiple sclerosis. The material sequenced was blood. CDR3 DNA sequence: TGTGCCACCAGCAGAGATCTCCTAGCGGGCCGCACAGATACGCAGTATTTT. Residues: CATSRDLLAGRTDTQYF.